This is a list of T cell receptor beta chains from one sample in a study of early T cells in non-severe SARS-CoV-2 infection. One entry per CDR3 protein, called by TCRdb with MiXCR from the 5' RACE reads. In the table there are tens of thousands of distinct CDR3 sequences, 6.5% to 8.5% of which are singletons. The source material was whole blood. The receptor source for this set is an adult who was a healthcare worker with PCR-confirmed SARS-CoV-2 infection or an uninfected control (not recorded which). Each CDR3 is given with its conserved first and last residue. The order of the fields is clone size, D gene, V gene, J gene, CDR3 protein, CDR3 DNA. A D gene is named only where the DNA matches it firmly. Clone size, where shown, is once, few, many, or a class for clones that have expanded.

size: many
D: TRBD2
V: TRBV28
J: TRBJ2-3
CDR3: CASSPGTSGSRTDTQYF
DNA: TGTGCCAGCAGTCCCGGGACTAGCGGGAGTCGAACAGATACGCAGTATTTT

size: -
D: -
V: TRBV5-1
J: TRBJ1-3
CDR3: CASSSDEAIYF
DNA: TGCGCCAGCAGTTCGGACGAGGCCATATATTTT

size: many
D: -
V: TRBV7-6
J: TRBJ2-1
CDR3: CASSPRRRADNEQFF
DNA: TGTGCCAGCAGCCCTAGGCGGCGGGCCGACAATGAGCAGTTCTTC

size: many
D: TRBD2
V: TRBV10-2
J: TRBJ2-4
CDR3: CASSYVAGGRSKNIQYF
DNA: TGCGCCAGCAGTTATGTAGCGGGAGGGAGGTCCAAAAACATTCAGTACTTC

size: -
D: -
V: TRBV18
J: TRBJ1-1
CDR3: CASSPPRLGPTEAFF
DNA: TGTGCCAGCTCACCACCCAGGTTGGGACCCACTGAAGCTTTCTTT

size: many
D: -
V: TRBV29-1
J: TRBJ2-3
CDR3: CSVEGGKGTDTQYF
DNA: TGCAGCGTTGAAGGGGGCAAAGGCACAGATACGCAGTATTTT

size: -
D: TRBD1
V: TRBV12-3/TRBV12-4
J: TRBJ2-2
CDR3: CASRPGGGGTGELFF
DNA: TGTGCCAGCAGACCAGGGGGTGGTGGAACCGGGGAGCTGTTTTTT

size: many
D: -
V: TRBV5-5
J: TRBJ2-1
CDR3: CASSAISGLDEQFF
DNA: TGTGCCAGCAGCGCCATTTCGGGGCTCGATGAGCAGTTCTTC

size: many
D: -
V: TRBV18
J: TRBJ2-7
CDR3: CASSLQSHEQYF
DNA: TGTGCCAGCTCACTTCAATCCCACGAGCAGTACTTC

size: many
D: -
V: TRBV5-1
J: TRBJ1-6
CDR3: CASSLDGARTPLHF
DNA: TGCGCCAGCAGCTTGGACGGTGCTCGTACACCCCTCCACTTT

size: -
D: -
V: TRBV25-1
J: TRBJ2-2
CDR3: CASTGLITGELFF
DNA: TGTGCCAGCACGGGACTGATCACCGGGGAGCTGTTTTTT

size: few
D: -
V: TRBV9
J: TRBJ1-4
CDR3: CASSVGTTNEKLFF
DNA: TGTGCCAGCAGCGTAGGAACAACTAATGAAAAACTGTTTTTT

size: -
D: TRBD1
V: TRBV7-9
J: TRBJ1-5
CDR3: CASSLGTGSLYQPQHF
DNA: TGTGCCAGCAGCTTAGGGACAGGGTCACTTTATCAGCCCCAGCATTTT